The entry below gives a single T cell receptor (beta chain) sequence along with its context. The data were taken from a study of technical replicates of blood from a handful of donors. Generated by immunoSEQ multiplex PCR, the TCRdb table keeps only in-frame clones and is missing some. The sample records fewer than 80,000 clones, around 86% being singletons. The V segment lost 8 bases and the J segment 1 base; nucleotides outside the gene matches: 13. The CDR3 spans 16 residues. Germline-derived CDR1 and CDR2 are LNHDA and SQIVND (reference sequence). V gene TRBV19 combines with J gene TRBJ2-7; TRBD1 agrees at 8 bases. The TCR sequence derives from a human donor in good health. Some clones in this sample may be carry-over from other donors' samples. The specimen was PBMCs. The CDR3 bases are TGTGCCAGTTCCAGAGCTGCAGGGGGCCTTTCCTACGAGCAGTACTTC. It translates to CASSRAAGGLSYEQYF.